This T cell receptor (beta chain) originates from a study of STAT5B mutations in CD4+ large granular lymphocyte leukemia. Study-level points and caveats: No patients shared main leukemic clonotypes, though around 27% appeared at low frequency elsewhere. Data were not HLA-matched across samples.

Only in-frame clones appear in the TCRdb table, and some are missing; sequencing was by immunoSEQ multiplex PCR. The data show about 31,000 clones, about 89% seen once. Buffy coats from healthy blood donors served as controls. V was cut by 2 bases and J by 0 bases, with 8 bases left in between. Germline lookup yields CDR1 SGHAT and CDR2 FQNNGV. This CDR3 comprises 15 residues. Comments on this clone: Its antigen remains unidentified.

Sequenced sample: CD4+ T cells from blood buffy coats. This chain connects TRBV11-2 to TRBJ1-3; no firm D call. The receptor's source is a human donor in good health. The DNA for the CDR3 is TGTGCCAGCAGCTTATTCACCTACTCTGGAAACACCATATATTTT. Amino acid sequence: CASSLFTYSGNTIYF.